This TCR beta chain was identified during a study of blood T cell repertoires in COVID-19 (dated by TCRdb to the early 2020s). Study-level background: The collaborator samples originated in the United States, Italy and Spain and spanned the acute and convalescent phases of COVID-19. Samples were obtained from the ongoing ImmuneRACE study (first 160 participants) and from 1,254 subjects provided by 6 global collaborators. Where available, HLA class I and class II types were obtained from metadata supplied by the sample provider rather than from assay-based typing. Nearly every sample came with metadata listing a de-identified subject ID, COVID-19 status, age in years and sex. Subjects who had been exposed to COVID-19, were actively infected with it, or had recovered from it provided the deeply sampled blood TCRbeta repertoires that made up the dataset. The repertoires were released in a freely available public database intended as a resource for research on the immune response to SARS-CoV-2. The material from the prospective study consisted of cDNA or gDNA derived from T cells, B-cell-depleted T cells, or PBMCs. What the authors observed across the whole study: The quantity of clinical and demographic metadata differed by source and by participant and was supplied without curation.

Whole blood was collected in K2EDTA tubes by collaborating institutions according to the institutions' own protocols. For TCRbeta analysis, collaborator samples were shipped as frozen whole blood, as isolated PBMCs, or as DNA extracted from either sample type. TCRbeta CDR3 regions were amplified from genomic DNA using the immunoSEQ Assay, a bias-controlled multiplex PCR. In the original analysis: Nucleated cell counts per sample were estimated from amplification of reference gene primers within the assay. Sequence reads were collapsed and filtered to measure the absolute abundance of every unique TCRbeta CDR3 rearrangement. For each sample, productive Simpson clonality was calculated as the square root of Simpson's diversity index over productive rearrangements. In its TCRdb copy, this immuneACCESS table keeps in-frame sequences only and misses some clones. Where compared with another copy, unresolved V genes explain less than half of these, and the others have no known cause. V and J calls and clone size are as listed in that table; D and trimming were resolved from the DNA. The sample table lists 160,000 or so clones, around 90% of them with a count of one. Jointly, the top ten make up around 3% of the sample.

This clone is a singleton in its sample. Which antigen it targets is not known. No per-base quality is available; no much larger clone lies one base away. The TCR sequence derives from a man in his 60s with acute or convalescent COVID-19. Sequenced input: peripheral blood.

The CDR3 reads CASRRPGQGVTDTQYF. The DNA sequence follows: TGTGCCAGCAGGAGACCGGGACAGGGAGTCACAGATACGCAGTATTTT. The rearrangement joined TRBV11-2 to TRBJ2-3, with TRBD1 matching 9 junction bases. From the cysteine through the phenylalanine, the CDR3 covers 16 amino acids. The entry retains the CDR3 DNA only, 48 bases that are in frame from base 1. Looking up the germline V gene yields CDR1 SGHAT and CDR2 FQNNGV. V is cut back by 6 bases and J by 2 bases, with 9 bases in the junction unmatched.